Shown below are 14 T cell receptor beta chains from a single sample sequenced in a study of CD8 T cells in ankylosing spondylitis. Findings and caveats of the study: A TCR beta motif of eight highly homologous variants appeared characteristic of ankylosing spondylitis blood.

TCRdb analysed the 5' RACE reads with MiXCR anew, one entry per CDR3 protein. The sample lists around 440,000 distinct CDR3 sequences; approximately 17% were seen once. Their specific antigens are unknown. Sequencing was carried out using blood, either unsorted or a sorted T cell fraction (not recorded which). These receptors all come from a male donor with ankylosing spondylitis.

This clonotype showed up just a few times. The V call is TRBV10-3, the J call TRBJ1-2; D gene ambiguous. The CDR3 runs to 13 residues. The V end lost 0 bases, the J end lost 8 bases, and 10 bases lay between the germline ends. Germline CDR1 is ENHRY and CDR2 is SYGVKD. Written as DNA, the CDR3 is TGTGCCATCAGTGAGTCCCTCTCTGGGGGCTACACCTTC. Its translation is CAISESLSGGYTF.

The gene calls are TRBV6-6 and TRBJ1-6; perhaps TRBD1 as D (5 bases). This CDR3 comprises 13 residues. V dropped 6 bases and J dropped 10 bases, with 13 bases sitting between them. Germline CDR1 is MNHNY and CDR2 is SVGAGI (reference sequence). In nucleotides, the CDR3 is TGTGCCAGCAGCCACCCGGGGGAGTCACCCCTCCACTTT. The encoded protein is CASSHPGESPLHF.

This clonotype was seen once. A read error may produce the germline difference seen at one junction end. V is TRBV7-7 and J is TRBJ2-5, with 7 nucleotides matching TRBD2. Germline CDR1 and CDR2: SSHAT and FNYEAQ (reference sequence). The CDR3 loop spans 15 amino acids. CDR3 in DNA: TGTGCTAGCAGCTTAGTACCGGGAGGACAAGAGACCCAGTACTTC. Its translation: CASSLVPGGQETQYF. The complete variable domain, with remaining parts taken from reference TRBV7-7 and TRBJ2-5, reads GAGVSQSPRYKVTKRGQDVTLRCDPISSHATLYWYQQALGQGPEFLTYFNYEAQPDKSGLPSDRFSAERPEGSISTLTIQRTEQRDSAMYRCASSLVPGGQETQYFGPGTRLLVL.

The chain links TRBV30 to TRBJ2-1; no clear D gene. This CDR3 is built from 10 residues. CDR1 and CDR2 (germline): GTSNPN, SVGIG (reference sequence). The V end lost 3 bases, the J end lost 13 bases, and 10 bases lay between the germline ends. In DNA, the CDR3 is TGTGCCTGGAGCTCTAGTCCCCAGTTCTTC. Protein: CAWSSSPQFF.

This clonotype was recorded a few times. The genes are TRBV5-6 and TRBJ1-4; the match to TRBD1 covers 7 bases. The V gene end was trimmed by 7 bases and the J gene end by 7 bases; junction bases not matched to a gene: 7. Germline assignment: CDR1 SGHDT and CDR2 YYEEEE. This CDR3 is built from 13 residues. The DNA for the CDR3 is TGTGCCAGCGCACAGGGGAGAGGTGAAAAACTGTTTTTT. It specifies CASAQGRGEKLFF.

This sequence joins TRBV21-1 and TRBJ2-7; the D call TRBD2 from the table was never checked on the DNA. TRBV21-1 is given as a pseudogene. The CDR3 sequence is 18 residues long. CDR3 residues: CASSKVGESTSGSYEQYF. The CDR3 nucleotides are TGTGCCAGCAGCAAAGTGGGGGAATCAACTAGCGGGAGCTACGAGCAGTACTTC.

This clonotype has just a few counts. This sequence joins TRBV7-6 and TRBJ2-1, with D maybe TRBD1 (5 bases). Germline V gene sequence: CDR1 SGHVS, CDR2 FNYEAQ. This CDR3 is built from 16 residues. With 1 base removed from V and 9 bases from J, the gap between germline ends came to 19 bases. The CDR3 spells CASSLGQFNTAGEQFF. In nucleotides, the CDR3 is TGTGCCAGCAGCTTAGGACAGTTTAATACTGCTGGTGAGCAGTTCTTC.

This clonotype was picked up many times. CDR3 nucleotides: TGCGCCAGCAGCCATGTAAAGAGCGGGAGTGGGTCCTACGAGCAGTACTTC. It yields the protein CASSHVKSGSGSYEQYF. The J gene is TRBJ2-7, the V gene TRBV4-1; TRBD2 aligns across 8 bases. This CDR3 is 17 amino acids long. J gave up 1 base and V 3 bases, and 11 bases lay outside the gene matches. Germline V gene data show CDR1 as MGHRA and CDR2 as YSYEKL.

This clonotype was recorded at least ten times. The chain couples TRBV11-2 to TRBJ2-3, with 7 bases lining up with TRBD2. The CDR3 contains 14 residues. Trimming took 4 bases from V and 3 from J; bases not matched to a gene: 4. CDR1 is SGHAT, CDR2 FQNNGV, per germline. The CDR3 reads CASSYTGGTDTQYF. CDR3 DNA sequence: TGTGCCAGCAGCTATACCGGGGGGACAGATACGCAGTATTTT. Full variable domain (remainder filled in from reference TRBV11-2 and TRBJ2-3): EAGVAQSPRYKIIEKRQSVAFWCNPISGHATLYWYQQILGQGPKLLIQFQNNGVVDDSQLPKDRFSAERLKGVDSTLKIQPAKLEDSAVYLCASSYTGGTDTQYFGPGTRLTVL.

Only a few counts were recorded for this clonotype. This sequence joins TRBV5-1 and TRBJ2-3; possible D gene TRBD2, 5 bases. The CDR3 runs 14 residues. V lost 3 bases to trimming and J lost 2 bases, with 10 bases between them. Germline-derived CDR1 and CDR2 are SGHRS and YFSETQ. CDR3 DNA: TGCGCCAGCAGCTCGGCGGGTTACACAGATACGCAGTATTTT. This gives the protein CASSSAGYTDTQYF.

The chain recombines TRBV2 with TRBJ2-7, with D uncertain. V was shortened by 6 bases and J by 2 bases, with 8 bases between the two germline ends. Germline loops: CDR1 SNHLY, CDR2 FYNNEI. The CDR3 covers 12 residues. CDR3: CASRTLPYEQYF. For the CDR3, the DNA is TGTGCCAGCAGGACACTTCCCTACGAGCAGTACTTC.

V gene TRBV7-3 combines with J gene TRBJ2-2; D remains unclear. Germline V gene lookup returns CDR1 SGHTA and CDR2 FQGTGA. V was trimmed by 5 bases and J by 0 bases, leaving 7 bases between them. The CDR3 runs to 14 residues. The CDR3 reads CASSRQPNTGELFF. CDR3 coding DNA: TGTGCCAGCAGCAGGCAGCCGAACACCGGGGAGCTGTTTTTT.

This clonotype was counted between two and nine times. The rearrangement joins TRBV19 to TRBJ2-1; 12 bases map to TRBD2. The CDR3 length is 17 residues. Germline V gene sequence: CDR1 LNHDA, CDR2 SQIVND (reference sequence). Trimming took 5 bases from V and 0 from J; bases not matched to a gene: 5. In nucleotides, the CDR3 is TGTGCCAGTAGTTCTCCGACTAGCGGGGGCTCCTACAATGAGCAGTTCTTC. It yields the protein CASSSPTSGGSYNEQFF.

This clonotype was picked up a small number of times. This chain uses TRBV7-9 with TRBJ1-1, with a possible D match to TRBD1 (6 bases). CDR3 length equals 16 residues. Looked up from germline, CDR1 is SEHNR and CDR2 is FQNEAQ (reference sequence). The germline V and J ends were trimmed by 5 bases and 4 bases, with 20 bases remaining between them. In DNA form, the CDR3 reads TGTGCCAGCAGCATACCTAGTGGGGGCGTGGGCACTGAAGCTTTCTTT. This gives the protein CASSIPSGGVGTEAFF.